This T cell receptor (beta chain) is drawn from a study of blood T cells in healthy people across ages. Study-wide results and caveats: Conclusively comparing naive with antigen-experienced cells was impossible with unsorted PBMCs. There was a strong correlation between TCR beta diversity and naive T cell percentage. Greater diversity and more naive CD4+ cells were seen in long-lived donors than in aged donors.

This clonotype came up many times. Its cognate antigen is unknown. This CDR3 spans 16 amino acids. V was pared by 1 base and J by 4 bases, with 16 bases between. A sample-barcoded 5' primer and a J-beta primer mix were used in a second PCR of about 7 to 12 cycles. MiXCR was run by TCRdb on the 5' RACE reads, yielding one entry per CDR3 protein. Altogether hundreds of thousands of distinct CDR3 sequences are present, 52% being singletons, with the ten largest covering approximately 13%. V is TRBV12-3 or TRBV12-4 and J is TRBJ1-1; D is possibly TRBD1 (5 bases). The sequenced sample consisted of blood. The receptor was derived from a woman older than 75 in good health. The chain's CDR3 is CASSLVGAGLGTEAFF. CDR3 DNA: TGTGCCAGCAGTTTAGTCGGGGCAGGCTTGGGCACTGAAGCTTTCTTT.